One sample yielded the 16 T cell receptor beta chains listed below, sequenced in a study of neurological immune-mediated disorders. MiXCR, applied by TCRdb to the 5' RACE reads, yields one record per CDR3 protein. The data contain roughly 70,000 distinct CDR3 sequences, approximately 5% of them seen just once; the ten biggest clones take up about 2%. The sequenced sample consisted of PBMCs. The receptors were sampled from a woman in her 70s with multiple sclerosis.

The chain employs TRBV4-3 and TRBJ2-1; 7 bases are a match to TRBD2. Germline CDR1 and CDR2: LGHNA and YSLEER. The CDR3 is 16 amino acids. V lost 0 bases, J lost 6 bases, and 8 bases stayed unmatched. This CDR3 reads CASSQDGGRATNEQFF. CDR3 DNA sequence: TGCGCCAGCAGCCAAGATGGAGGGAGGGCCACCAATGAGCAGTTCTTC.

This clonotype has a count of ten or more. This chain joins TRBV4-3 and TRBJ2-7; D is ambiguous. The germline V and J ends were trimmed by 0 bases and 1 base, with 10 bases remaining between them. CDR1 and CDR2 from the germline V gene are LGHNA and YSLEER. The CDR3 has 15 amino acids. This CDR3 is CASSQDMWASYEQYF. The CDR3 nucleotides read TGCGCCAGCAGCCAAGATATGTGGGCTTCCTACGAGCAGTACTTC.

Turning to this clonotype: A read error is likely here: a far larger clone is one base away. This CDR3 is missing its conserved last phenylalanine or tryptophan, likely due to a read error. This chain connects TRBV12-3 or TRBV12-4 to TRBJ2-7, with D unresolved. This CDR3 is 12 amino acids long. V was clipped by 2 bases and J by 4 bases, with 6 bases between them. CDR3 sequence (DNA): TGTGCCAGCAGTTTATCTGGATACGAGCAGTACTGC. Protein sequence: CASSLSGYEQYC.

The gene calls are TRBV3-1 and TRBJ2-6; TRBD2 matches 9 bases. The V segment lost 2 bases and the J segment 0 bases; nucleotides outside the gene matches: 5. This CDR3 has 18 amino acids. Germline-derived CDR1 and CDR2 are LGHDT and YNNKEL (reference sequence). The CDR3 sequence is CASSQLREGSSGANVLTF. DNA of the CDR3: TGTGCCAGCAGCCAATTGCGGGAGGGAAGCTCTGGGGCCAACGTCCTGACTTTC. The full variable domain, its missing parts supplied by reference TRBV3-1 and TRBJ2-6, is DTAVSQTPKYLVTQMGNDKSIKCEQNLGHDTMYWYKQDSKKFLKIMFSYNNKELIINETVPNRFSPKSPDKAHLNLHINSLELGDSAVYFCASSQLREGSSGANVLTFGAGSRLTVL.

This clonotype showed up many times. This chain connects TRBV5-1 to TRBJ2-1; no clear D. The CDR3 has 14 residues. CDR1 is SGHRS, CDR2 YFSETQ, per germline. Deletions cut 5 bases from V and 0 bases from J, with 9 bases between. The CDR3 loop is CASRGMSSYNEQFF. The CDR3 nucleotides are TGCGCCAGCAGAGGCATGAGCTCCTACAATGAGCAGTTCTTC.

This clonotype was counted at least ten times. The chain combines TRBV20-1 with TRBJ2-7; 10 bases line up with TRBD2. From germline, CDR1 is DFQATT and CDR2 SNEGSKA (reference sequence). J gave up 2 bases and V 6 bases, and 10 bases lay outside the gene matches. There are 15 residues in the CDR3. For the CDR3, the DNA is TGCAGTGCATACCGGACTAGCGGCAAAACCTACGAGCAGTACTTC. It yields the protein CSAYRTSGKTYEQYF.

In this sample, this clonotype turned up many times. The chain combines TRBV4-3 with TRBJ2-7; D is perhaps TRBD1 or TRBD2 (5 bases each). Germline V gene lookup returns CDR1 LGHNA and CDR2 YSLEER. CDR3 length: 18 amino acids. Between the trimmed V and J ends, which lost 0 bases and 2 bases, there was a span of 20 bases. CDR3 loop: CASSQEHPGGPRAYEQYF. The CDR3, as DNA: TGCGCCAGCAGCCAAGAACACCCTGGGGGTCCGCGGGCCTACGAGCAGTACTTC.

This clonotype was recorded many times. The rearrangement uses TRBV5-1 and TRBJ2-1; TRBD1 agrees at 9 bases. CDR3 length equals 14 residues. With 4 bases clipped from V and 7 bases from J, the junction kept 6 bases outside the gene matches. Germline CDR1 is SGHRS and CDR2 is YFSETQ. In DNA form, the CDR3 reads TGCGCCAGCAGCAGGGACAGGGCTCTTAATGAGCAGTTCTTC. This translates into CASSRDRALNEQFF. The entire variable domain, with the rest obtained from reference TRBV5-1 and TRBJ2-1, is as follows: KAGVTQTPRYLIKTRGQQVTLSCSPISGHRSVSWYQQTPGQGLQFLFEYFSETQRNKGNFPGRFSGRQFSNSRSEMNVSTLELGDSALYLCASSRDRALNEQFFGPGTRLTVL.

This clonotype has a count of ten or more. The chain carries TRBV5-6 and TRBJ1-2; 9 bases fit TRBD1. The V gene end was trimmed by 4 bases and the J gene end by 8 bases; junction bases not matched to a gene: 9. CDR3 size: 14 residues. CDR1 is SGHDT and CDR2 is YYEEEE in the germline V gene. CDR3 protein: CASSNTGQGRGYTF. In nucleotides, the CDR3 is TGTGCCAGCAGCAATACGGGACAGGGTCGGGGCTACACCTTC.

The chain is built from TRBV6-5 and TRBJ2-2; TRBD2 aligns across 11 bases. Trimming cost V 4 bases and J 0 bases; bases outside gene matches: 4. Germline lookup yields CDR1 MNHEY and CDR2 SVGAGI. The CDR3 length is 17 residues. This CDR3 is CASSFLAGGANTGELFF. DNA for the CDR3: TGTGCCAGCAGTTTCCTAGCGGGAGGCGCGAACACCGGGGAGCTGTTTTTT.

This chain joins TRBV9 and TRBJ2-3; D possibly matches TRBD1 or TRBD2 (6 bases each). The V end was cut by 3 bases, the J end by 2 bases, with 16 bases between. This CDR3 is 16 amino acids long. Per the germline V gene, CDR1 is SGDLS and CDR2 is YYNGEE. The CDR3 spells CASSARGRLHTDTQYF. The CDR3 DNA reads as TGTGCCAGCAGCGCCCGGGGGCGCCTGCACACAGATACGCAGTATTTT.

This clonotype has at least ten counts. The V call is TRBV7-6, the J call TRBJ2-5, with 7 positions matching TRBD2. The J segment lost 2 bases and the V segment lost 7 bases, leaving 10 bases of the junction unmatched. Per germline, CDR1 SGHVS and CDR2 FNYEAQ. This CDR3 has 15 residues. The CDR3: CASTPGTSVQETQYF. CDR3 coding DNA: TGTGCCAGCACTCCCGGCACTAGCGTTCAAGAGACCCAGTACTTC. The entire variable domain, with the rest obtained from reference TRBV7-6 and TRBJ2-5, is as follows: GAGVSQSPRYKVTKRGQDVALRCDPISGHVSLYWYRQALGQGPEFLTYFNYEAQQDKSGLPNDRFSAERPEGSISTLTIQRTEQRDSAMYRCASTPGTSVQETQYFGPGTRLLVL.

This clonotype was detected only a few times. The CDR3 nucleotides are TGCAGCGTAAACTGGGTCTATGGCTACACCTTC. Its protein is CSVNWVYGYTF. This chain connects TRBV29-1 to TRBJ1-2; D is ambiguous. V was shortened by 6 bases and J by 4 bases, with 9 bases between the two germline ends. Germline V lookup: CDR1 SQVTM, CDR2 ANQGSEA. CDR3 size: 11 residues.

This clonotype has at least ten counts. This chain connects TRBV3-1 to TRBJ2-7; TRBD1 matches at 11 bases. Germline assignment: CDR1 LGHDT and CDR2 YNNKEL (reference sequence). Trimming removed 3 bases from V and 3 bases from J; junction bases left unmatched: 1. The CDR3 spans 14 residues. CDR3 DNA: TGTGCCAGCAGCCAGGGGACAGGGGGCTACGAGCAGTACTTC. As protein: CASSQGTGGYEQYF.

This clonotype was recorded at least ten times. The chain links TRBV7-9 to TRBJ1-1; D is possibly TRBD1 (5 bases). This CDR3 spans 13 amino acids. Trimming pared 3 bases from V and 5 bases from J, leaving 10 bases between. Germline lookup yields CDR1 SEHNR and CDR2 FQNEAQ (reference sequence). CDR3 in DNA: TGTGCCAGCAGCTTCAGGGAGGGGACTGAAGCTTTCTTT. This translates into CASSFREGTEAFF.

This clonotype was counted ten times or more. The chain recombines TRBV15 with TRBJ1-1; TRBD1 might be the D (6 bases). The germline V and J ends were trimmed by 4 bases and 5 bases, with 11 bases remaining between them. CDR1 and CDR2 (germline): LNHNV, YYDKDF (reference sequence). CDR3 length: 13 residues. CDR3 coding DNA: TGTGCCACCAGCACGAGGGGGGCAACTGAAGCTTTCTTT. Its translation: CATSTRGATEAFF.